This T cell receptor (beta chain) is from a study of blood T cells in healthy people across ages. J gave up 2 bases and V 3 bases, and 6 bases lay outside the gene matches. The CDR3 loop spans 16 amino acids. Next came a second PCR, run for about 7 to 11 cycles, which used a sample-barcoded 5' primer along with a J-beta primer mix. TCRdb redid the calling of the 5' RACE reads with MiXCR, one entry per CDR3 protein. In the table there are about 970,000 distinct CDR3 sequences, roughly 50% of which are singletons. The rearrangement joins TRBV12-3 or TRBV12-4 to TRBJ2-7; 11 positions match TRBD2. The TCR comes from a woman aged 60-70 years in good health. Sequenced: blood. CDR3 nucleotides: TGTGCCAGCAGTTTTCCTAGCGGGAGGCCTCCCTACGAGCAGTACTTC. Translation gives CASSFPSGRPPYEQYF.